This TCR beta chain was profiled in a study of identical twins. TCRdb used MiXCR to reprocess the 5' RACE reads, holding one entry per CDR3 protein. The table has fewer than 500,000 distinct CDR3 sequences, 20% to 30% seen once. V was pared by 2 bases and J by 7 bases, with 6 bases of the junction left unmatched. In germline, CDR1 is DFQATT, CDR2 SNEGSKA (reference sequence). The CDR3 covers 15 residues. These sequences were also reported in another study, on T cells expressing NK-cell markers.

The chain recombines TRBV20-1 with TRBJ2-1; 12 bases agree with TRBD2. The sample was CD4+ T cells sorted from blood. The clonotype comes from a woman under 30 in good health. CDR3 sequence reads: CSARTSGGFGNEQFF. The DNA for the CDR3 is TGCAGTGCTAGAACTAGCGGGGGGTTCGGAAATGAGCAGTTCTTC.